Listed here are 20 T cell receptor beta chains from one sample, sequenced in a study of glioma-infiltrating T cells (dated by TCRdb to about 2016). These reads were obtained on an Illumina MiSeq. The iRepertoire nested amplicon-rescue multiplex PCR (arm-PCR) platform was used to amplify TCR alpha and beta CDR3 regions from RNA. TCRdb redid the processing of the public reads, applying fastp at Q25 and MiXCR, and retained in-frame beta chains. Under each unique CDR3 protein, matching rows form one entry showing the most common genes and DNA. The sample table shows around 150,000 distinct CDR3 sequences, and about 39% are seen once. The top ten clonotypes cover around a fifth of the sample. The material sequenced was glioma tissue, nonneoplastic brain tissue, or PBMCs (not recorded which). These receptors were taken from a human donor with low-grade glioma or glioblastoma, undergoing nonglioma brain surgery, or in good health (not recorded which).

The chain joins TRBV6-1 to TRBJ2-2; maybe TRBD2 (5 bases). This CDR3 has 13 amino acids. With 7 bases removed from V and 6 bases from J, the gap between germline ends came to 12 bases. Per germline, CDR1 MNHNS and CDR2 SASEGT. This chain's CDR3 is CASTLRGPGELFF. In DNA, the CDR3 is TGTGCCAGCACTTTACGGGGTCCCGGGGAGCTGTTTTTT.

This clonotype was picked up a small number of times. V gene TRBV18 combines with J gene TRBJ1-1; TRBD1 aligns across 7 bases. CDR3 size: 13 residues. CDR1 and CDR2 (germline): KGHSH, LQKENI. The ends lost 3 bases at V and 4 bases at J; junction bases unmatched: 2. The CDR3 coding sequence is TGTGCCAGCTCACCTGGGGACAGCACTGAAGCTTTCTTT. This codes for CASSPGDSTEAFF. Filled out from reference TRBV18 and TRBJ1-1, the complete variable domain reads NAGVMQNPRHLVRRRGQEARLRCSPMKGHSHVYWYRQLPEEGLKFMVYLQKENIIDESGMPKERFSAEFPKEGPSILRIQQVVRGDSAAYFCASSPGDSTEAFFGQGTRLTVV.

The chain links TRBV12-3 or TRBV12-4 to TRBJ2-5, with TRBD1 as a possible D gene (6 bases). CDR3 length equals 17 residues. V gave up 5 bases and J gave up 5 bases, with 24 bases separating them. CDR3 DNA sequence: TGTGCCAGCAGTGGGGTGTGGGACACACGGGGTGTGGAGACCCAGTACTTC. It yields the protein CASSGVWDTRGVETQYF.

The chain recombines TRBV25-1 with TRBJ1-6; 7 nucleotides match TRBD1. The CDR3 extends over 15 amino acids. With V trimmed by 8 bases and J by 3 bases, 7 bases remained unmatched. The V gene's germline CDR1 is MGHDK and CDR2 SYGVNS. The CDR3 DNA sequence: TGTGCCAGCCAAACTTGGGACAGCTATAATTCACCCCTCCACTTT. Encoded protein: CASQTWDSYNSPLHF.

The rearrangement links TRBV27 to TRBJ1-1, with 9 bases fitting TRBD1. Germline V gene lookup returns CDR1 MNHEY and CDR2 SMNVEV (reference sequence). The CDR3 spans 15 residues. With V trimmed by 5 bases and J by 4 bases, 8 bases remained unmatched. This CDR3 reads CASSPDRGATTEAFF. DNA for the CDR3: TGTGCCAGCAGTCCGGACAGGGGTGCGACCACTGAAGCTTTCTTT.

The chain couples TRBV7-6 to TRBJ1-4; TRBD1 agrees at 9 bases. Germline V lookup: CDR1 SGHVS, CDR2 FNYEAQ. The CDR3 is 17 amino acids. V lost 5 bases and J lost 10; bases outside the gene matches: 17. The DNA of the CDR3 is TGTGCCAGCAGCCCGACCACAGGGGGCGCTTATGGGGGAAAACTGTTTTTT. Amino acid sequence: CASSPTTGGAYGGKLFF.

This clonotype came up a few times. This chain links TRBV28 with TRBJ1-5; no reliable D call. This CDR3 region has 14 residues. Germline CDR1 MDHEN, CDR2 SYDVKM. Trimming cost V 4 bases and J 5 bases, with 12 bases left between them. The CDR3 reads CASSYSGFDQPQHF. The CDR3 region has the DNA TGTGCCAGCAGTTACTCGGGTTTTGATCAGCCCCAGCATTTT.

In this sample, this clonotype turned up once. CDR3 coding DNA: TGCGCCAGCAGCCATGACTCCTACGAGCAGTACTTC. Its protein is CASSHDSYEQYF. V gene TRBV4-1 combines with J gene TRBJ2-7, with unresolved D. The V end lost 3 bases, the J end lost 0 bases, and 3 bases lay between the germline ends. This CDR3 contains 12 residues. CDR1 and CDR2 from the germline V gene are MGHRA and YSYEKL.

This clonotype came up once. The CDR3 DNA reads as TGTGCCAGCAGCCCGAAGTCGGACAGGGTTCACGGGCAGTACTTC. Amino acids: CASSPKSDRVHGQYF. This chain uses TRBV7-9 with TRBJ2-7; 8 nucleotides match TRBD1. Trimming cost V 5 bases and J 9 bases; bases outside gene matches: 15. Germline CDR1 SEHNR, CDR2 FQNEAQ (reference sequence). The CDR3 totals 15 residues.

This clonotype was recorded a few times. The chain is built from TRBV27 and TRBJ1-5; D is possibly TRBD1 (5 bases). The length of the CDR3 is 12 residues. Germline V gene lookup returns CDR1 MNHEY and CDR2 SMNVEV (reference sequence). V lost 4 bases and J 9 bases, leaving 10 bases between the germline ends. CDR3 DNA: TGTGCCAGCAGTTCCTCCCAGGGGCCCCAGCATTTT. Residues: CASSSSQGPQHF.

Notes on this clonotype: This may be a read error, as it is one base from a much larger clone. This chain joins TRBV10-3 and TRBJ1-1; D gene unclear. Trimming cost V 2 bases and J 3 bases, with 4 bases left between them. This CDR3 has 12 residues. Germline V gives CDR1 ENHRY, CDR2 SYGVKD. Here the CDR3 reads CAISEVYTEAFF. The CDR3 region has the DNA TGTGCCATCAGTGAGGTGTACACTGAAGCTTTCTTT.

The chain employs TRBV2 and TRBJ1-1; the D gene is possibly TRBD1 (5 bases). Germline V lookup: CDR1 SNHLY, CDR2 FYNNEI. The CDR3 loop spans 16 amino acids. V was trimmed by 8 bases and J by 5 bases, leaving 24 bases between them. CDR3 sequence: CASLPSGIFGGTEAFF. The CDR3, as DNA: TGTGCCAGCCTCCCGAGTGGAATTTTCGGGGGGACTGAAGCTTTCTTT.

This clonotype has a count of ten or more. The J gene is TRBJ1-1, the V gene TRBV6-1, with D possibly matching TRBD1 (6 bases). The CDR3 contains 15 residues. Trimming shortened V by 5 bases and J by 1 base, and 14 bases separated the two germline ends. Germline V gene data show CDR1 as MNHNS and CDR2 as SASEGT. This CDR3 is CASSPSTGTNTEAFF. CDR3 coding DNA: TGTGCCAGCAGTCCATCGACAGGTACGAACACTGAAGCTTTCTTT.

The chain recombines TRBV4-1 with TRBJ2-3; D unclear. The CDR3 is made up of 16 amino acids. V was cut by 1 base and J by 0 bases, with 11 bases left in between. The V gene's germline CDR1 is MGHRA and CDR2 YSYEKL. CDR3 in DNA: TGCGCCAGCAGCCAAGCGGCAGGAGCTAGCACAGATACGCAGTATTTT. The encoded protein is CASSQAAGASTDTQYF.

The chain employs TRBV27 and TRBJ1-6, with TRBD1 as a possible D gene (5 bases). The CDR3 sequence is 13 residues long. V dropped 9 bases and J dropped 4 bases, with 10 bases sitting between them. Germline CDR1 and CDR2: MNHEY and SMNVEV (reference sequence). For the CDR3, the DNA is TGTGCCAGTGGGGGAAGGTATAATTCACCCCTCCACTTT. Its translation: CASGGRYNSPLHF.

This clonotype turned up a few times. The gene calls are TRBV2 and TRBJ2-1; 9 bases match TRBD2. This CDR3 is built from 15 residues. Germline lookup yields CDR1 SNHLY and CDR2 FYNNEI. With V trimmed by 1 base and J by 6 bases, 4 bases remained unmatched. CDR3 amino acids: CASSEEAGGFNEQFF. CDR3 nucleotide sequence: TGTGCCAGCAGTGAAGAAGCGGGGGGTTTCAATGAGCAGTTCTTC. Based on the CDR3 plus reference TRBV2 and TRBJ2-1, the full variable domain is EPEVTQTPSHQVTQMGQEVILRCVPISNHLYFYWYRQILGQKVEFLVSFYNNEISEKSEIFDDQFSVERPDGSNFTLKIRSTKLEDSAMYFCASSEEAGGFNEQFFGPGTRLTVL.

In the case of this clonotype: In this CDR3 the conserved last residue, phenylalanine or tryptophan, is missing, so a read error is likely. CDR3 DNA: TGCAGTGCCAGCCCCGAAACTGGGGTGGATCAGCCCCAGCATCTT. The encoded protein is CSASPETGVDQPQHL. The chain couples TRBV20-1 to TRBJ1-5; no firm D call. Trimming stripped 6 bases from V and 5 bases from J, with 20 bases between. The CDR3 length is 15 residues. Germline V CDR1 and CDR2: DFQATT, SNEGSKA (reference sequence).

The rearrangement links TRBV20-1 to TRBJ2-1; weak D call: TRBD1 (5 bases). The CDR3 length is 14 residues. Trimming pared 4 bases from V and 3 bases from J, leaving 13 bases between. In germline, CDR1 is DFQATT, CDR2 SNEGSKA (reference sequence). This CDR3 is CSATARAYYNEQFF. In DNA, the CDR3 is TGCAGTGCTACGGCCAGGGCCTACTACAATGAGCAGTTCTTC.

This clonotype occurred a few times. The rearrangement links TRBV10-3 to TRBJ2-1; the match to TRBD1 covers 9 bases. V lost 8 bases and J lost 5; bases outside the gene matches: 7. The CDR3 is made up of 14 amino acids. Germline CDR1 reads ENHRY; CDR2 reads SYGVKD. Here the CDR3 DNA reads TGTGCCATCGCGGGACAGGGAATAGACAATGAGCAGTTCTTC. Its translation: CAIAGQGIDNEQFF.

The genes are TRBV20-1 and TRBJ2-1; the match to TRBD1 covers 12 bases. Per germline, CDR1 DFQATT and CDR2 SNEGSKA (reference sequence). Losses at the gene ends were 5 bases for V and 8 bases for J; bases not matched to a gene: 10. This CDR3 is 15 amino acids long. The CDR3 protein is CSASPGQGAVDEQFF. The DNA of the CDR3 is TGCAGTGCTTCACCGGGACAGGGGGCTGTCGATGAGCAGTTCTTC.